The sample holds one count of the clone carrying this T cell receptor beta chain. What it binds is not known. This sample is drawn from a study of OX40 agonist ivuxolimab in advanced cancers. About the research overall: Among those enrolled, mean age was about 63 years (range about 20 to 79) and over 70% were male. Partial response was recorded in three patients: one hepatocellular carcinoma and two cutaneous melanoma cases.

Germline lookup yields CDR1 KGHSH and CDR2 LQKENI. There are 13 residues in the CDR3. Trimming pared 8 bases from V and 1 base from J, leaving 11 bases between. Overall study results and limits: On average, CD8+ T cells had more expanded clones than CD4+.

Method: immunoSEQ multiplex PCR; TCRdb's copy keeps in-frame clones and lacks some. The table shows tens of thousands of clones, with 90% to 95% occurring only once. The chain recombines TRBV18 with TRBJ1-1; D is undetermined. The sample here was CD4+ or CD8+ T cells sorted from blood, taken in a trial of the OX40 agonist ivuxolimab. The sequence was obtained from an adult with an advanced solid tumor such as melanoma, head and neck, liver or kidney cancer. This CDR3 is CASGSGRNTEAFF. CDR3 sequence (DNA): TGTGCCAGCGGGTCAGGACGGAACACTGAAGCTTTCTTT.